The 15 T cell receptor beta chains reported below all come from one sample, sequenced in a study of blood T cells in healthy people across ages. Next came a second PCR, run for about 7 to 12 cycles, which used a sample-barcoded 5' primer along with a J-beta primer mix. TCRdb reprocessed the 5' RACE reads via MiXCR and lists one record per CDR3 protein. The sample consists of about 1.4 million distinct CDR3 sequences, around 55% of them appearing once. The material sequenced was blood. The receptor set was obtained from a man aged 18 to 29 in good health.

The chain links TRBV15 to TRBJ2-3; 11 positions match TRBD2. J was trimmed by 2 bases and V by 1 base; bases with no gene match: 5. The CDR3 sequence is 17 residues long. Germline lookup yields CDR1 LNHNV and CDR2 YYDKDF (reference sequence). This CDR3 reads CATSRVPSGGFTDTQYF. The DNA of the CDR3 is TGTGCCACCAGCAGAGTTCCTAGCGGGGGGTTCACAGATACGCAGTATTTT.

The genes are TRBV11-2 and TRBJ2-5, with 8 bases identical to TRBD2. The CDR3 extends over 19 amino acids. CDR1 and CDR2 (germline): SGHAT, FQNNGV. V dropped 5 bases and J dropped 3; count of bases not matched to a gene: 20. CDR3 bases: TGTGCCAGCAGCCATCAACGCTTCCCGCCGGGGGGGGCAGAAGAGACCCAGTACTTC. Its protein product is CASSHQRFPPGGAEETQYF.

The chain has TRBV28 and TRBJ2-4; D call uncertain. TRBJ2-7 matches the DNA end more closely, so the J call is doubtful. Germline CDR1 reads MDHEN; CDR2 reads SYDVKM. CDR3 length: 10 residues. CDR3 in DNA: TGTGCCAGCAGCCGTGTCGAGCAGTACTTC. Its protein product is CASSRVEQYF.

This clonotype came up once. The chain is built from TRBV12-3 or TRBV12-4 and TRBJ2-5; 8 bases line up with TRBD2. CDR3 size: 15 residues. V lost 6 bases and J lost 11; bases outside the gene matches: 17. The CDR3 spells CASSLAAGRGNEQYF. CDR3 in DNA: TGTGCCAGCAGCCTCGCAGCCGGGAGGGGGAATGAGCAGTACTTC.

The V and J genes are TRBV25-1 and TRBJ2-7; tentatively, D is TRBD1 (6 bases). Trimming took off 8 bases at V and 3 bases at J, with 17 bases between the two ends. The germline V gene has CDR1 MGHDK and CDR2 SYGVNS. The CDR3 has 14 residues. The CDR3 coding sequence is TGTGCCAGCCAGACAGGCCTGCCGGGCTACGAGCAGTACTTC. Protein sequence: CASQTGLPGYEQYF.

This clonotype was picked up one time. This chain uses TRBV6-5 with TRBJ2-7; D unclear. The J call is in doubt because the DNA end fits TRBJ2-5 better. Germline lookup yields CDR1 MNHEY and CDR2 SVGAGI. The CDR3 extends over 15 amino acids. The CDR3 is CASSLTGSRLETQYF. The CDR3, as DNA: TGTGCCAGCAGTCTGACTGGGTCGCGGCTAGAGACCCAGTACTTC.

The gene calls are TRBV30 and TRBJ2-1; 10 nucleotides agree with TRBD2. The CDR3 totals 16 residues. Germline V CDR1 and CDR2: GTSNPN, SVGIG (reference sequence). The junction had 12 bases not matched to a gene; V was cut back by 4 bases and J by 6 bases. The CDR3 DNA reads TGTGCCTGGACGCAAGTCGGACTAGCGGTAAGCAATGAGCAGTTCTTC. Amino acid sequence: CAWTQVGLAVSNEQFF.

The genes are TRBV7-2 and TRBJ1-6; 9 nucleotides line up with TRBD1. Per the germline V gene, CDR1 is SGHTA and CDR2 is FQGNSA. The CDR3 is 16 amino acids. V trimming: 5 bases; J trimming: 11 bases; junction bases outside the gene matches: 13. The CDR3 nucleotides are TGTGCCAGCAGCCAGGGACAGGGAGCAAATAGAACACCCCTCCACTTT. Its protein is CASSQGQGANRTPLHF.

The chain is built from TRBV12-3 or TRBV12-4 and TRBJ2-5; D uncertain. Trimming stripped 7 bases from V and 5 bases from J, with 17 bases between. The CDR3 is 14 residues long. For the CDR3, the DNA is TGTGCCAGCAACATACCGTGGATGCAGGAGACCCAGTACTTC. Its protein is CASNIPWMQETQYF.

The CDR3 DNA reads as TGTGCCACCAGCAGAGATCCCAGCGCAGAGACCCAGTACTTC. Protein sequence: CATSRDPSAETQYF. This rearrangement joins TRBV15 to TRBJ2-5, with D unclear. The CDR3 has 14 amino acids. V lost 0 bases to trimming and J lost 4 bases, with 9 bases between them. CDR1 is LNHNV and CDR2 is YYDKDF in the germline V gene (reference sequence). The full variable domain, completed using reference TRBV15 and TRBJ2-5, is DAMVIQNPRYQVTQFGKPVTLSCSQTLNHNVMYWYQQKSSQAPKLLFHYYDKDFNNEADTPDNFQSRRPNTSFCFLDIRSPGLGDTAMYLCATSRDPSAETQYFGPGTRLLVL.

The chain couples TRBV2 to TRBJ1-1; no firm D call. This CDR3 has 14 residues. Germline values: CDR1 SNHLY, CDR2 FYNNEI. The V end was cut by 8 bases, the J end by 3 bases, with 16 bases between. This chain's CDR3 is CASSEGLRYTEAFF. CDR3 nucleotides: TGTGCCAGCTCCGAGGGCTTACGGTACACTGAAGCTTTCTTT.

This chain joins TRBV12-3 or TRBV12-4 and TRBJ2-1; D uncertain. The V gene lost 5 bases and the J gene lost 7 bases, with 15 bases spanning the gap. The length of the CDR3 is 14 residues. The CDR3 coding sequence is TGTGCCAGCAGTACTGTGGGGTTAGGAAATGAGCAGTTCTTC. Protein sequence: CASSTVGLGNEQFF.

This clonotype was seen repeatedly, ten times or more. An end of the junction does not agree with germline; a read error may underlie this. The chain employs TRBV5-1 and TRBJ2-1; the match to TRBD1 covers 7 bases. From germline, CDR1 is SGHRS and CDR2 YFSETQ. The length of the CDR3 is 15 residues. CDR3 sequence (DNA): TGTGCCAGCAGCTCGACAGGGAGCTCCTACAATGAGCAGTTCTTC. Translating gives CASSSTGSSYNEQFF.

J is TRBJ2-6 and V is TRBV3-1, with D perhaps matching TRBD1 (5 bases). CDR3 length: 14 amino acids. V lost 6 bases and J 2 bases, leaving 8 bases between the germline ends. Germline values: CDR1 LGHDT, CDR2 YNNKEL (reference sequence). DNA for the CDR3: TGTGCCAGCAGGAAAGGGGCTGGGGCCAACGTCCTGACTTTC. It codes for CASRKGAGANVLTF.

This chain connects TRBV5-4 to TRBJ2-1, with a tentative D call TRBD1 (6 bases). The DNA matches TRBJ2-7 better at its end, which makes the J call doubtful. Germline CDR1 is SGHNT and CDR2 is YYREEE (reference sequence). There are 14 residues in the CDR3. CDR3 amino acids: CASSLTGLYNEQYF. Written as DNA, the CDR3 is TGTGCCAGCAGCTTGACAGGGCTGTACAATGAGCAGTACTTC.